Below are 4 T cell receptor beta chains sequenced from a single sample in a study of cytomegalovirus exposure and HLA in healthy donors. PCR amplification relied on 60 Vbeta primers (plus 13 Jbeta primers). Sequencing was performed with immunoSEQ multiplex PCR; in TCRdb, only in-frame clones are kept and a portion is missing. Among 200,000 or so clones, 75% to 85% were seen once, and the ten largest hold roughly 2.1%. The specimen was PBMCs. These TCRs come from a woman younger than 30 in good health and CMV-seropositive.

This chain links TRBV27 with TRBJ1-5, with a tentative D call TRBD1 (5 bases). This CDR3 has 15 amino acids. Trimming took 3 bases from V and 0 from J, leaving 9 bases between them. CDR1 and CDR2 (germline): MNHEY, SMNVEV (reference sequence). The CDR3 nucleotides read TGTGCCAGCAGTTTGACAGTCTATAGCAATCAGCCCCAGCATTTT. It specifies CASSLTVYSNQPQHF.

V is TRBV30 and J is TRBJ1-4; TRBD1 matches 9 bases. J was trimmed by 7 bases and V by 2 bases; bases with no gene match: 5. CDR3 length: 14 residues. Germline V gene sequence: CDR1 GTSNPN, CDR2 SVGIG (reference sequence). Here the CDR3 reads CAWSTGTGFEKLFF. Written as DNA, the CDR3 is TGTGCCTGGAGTACCGGGACAGGGTTTGAAAAACTGTTTTTT.

Turning to this clone: One junction end does not reproduce the germline sequence, and a read error may be involved. The CDR3 loop reads CASSEGQENAEAFF. As DNA, the CDR3 is TGTGCCAGCAGTGAGGGACAGGAGAACGCTGAAGCTTTCTTT. The V gene is TRBV6-1, the J gene TRBJ1-1; 8 bases match TRBD1. Per the germline V gene, CDR1 is MNHNS and CDR2 is SASEGT. This CDR3 contains 14 residues.

The rearrangement joins TRBV4-3 to TRBJ2-1; maybe TRBD2 (6 bases). The V and J ends lost 0 bases and 5 bases respectively, with 11 bases between them. CDR1 is LGHNA and CDR2 is YSLEER in the germline V gene. The CDR3 is 15 amino acids. The CDR3: CASSQDPGLHNEQFF. CDR3 nucleotide sequence: TGCGCCAGCAGCCAAGATCCGGGACTCCACAATGAGCAGTTCTTC.